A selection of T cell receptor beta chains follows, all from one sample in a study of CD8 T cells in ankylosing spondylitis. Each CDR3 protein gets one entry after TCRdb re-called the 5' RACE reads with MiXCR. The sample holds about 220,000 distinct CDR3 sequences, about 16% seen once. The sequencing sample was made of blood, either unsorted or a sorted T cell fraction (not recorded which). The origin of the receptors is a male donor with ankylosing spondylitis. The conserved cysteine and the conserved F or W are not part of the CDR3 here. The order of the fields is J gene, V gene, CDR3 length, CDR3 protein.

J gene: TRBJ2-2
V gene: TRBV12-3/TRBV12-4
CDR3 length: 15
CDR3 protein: ASSFWASGTNTGELF

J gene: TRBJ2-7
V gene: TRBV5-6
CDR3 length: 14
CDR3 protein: ASSTRGTPAAYEQY

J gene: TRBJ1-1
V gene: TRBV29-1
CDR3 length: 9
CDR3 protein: SVGENTEAF

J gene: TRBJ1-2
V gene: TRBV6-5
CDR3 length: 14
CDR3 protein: ASSYSRVWGGGGYT

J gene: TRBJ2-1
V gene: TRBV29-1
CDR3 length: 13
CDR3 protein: SVEPAGQAYNEQF

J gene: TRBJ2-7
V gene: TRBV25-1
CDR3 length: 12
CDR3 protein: ASSELEGLYEQY

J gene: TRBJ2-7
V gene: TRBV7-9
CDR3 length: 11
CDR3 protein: ASSQPGDSLQY

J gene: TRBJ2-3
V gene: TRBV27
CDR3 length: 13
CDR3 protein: ASSWGQASTDTQY

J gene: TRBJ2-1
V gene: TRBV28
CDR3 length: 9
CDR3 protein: ASSVTGGVF

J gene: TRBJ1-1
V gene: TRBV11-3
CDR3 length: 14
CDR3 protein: ASSPYGGGINTEAF

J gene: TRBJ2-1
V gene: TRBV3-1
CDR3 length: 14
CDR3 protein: ASSPGLAGEHNEQF

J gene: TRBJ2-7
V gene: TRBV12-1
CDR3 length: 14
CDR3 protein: ASSCRGGLSSYEQY